The present TCR beta chain was sequenced within a study of CD8 T cells in ankylosing spondylitis. Study-level findings and limits: Significant enrichment of disease-linked clones was reportedly seen in matched ankylosing spondylitis synovial fluid. It appeared that ankylosing spondylitis blood was characterized by a TCR beta motif of roughly 8 highly homologous variants.

Remarks on this clonotype: Its antigen is currently unknown.

V lost 1 base, J lost 4 bases, and 8 bases lay in between. This CDR3 has 14 residues. Per the germline V gene, CDR1 is LNHDA and CDR2 is SQIVND (reference sequence). Quantitative 5'-RACE with molecular barcodes was used to make the TCR beta libraries. From the 5' RACE reads, TCRdb called clonotypes with MiXCR, one entry per CDR3 protein. In the table there are about 240,000 distinct CDR3 sequences, around 10% of which are singletons. The chain joins TRBV19 to TRBJ1-5, with D unclear. Sample: blood, either unsorted or a sorted T cell fraction (not recorded which). The receptor's source is a male donor with ankylosing spondylitis or in good health (not recorded which). The CDR3 DNA follows: TGTGCCAGTAGTATAGGAGATCGGAATCAGCCCCAGCATTTT. Amino acid sequence: CASSIGDRNQPQHF.